These 17 T cell receptor beta chains originate from one sample sequenced in a study of blood T cells in healthy people across ages. Then a second PCR, running roughly 7 to 11 cycles, was carried out with a sample-barcoded 5' primer and a J-beta primer mix. TCRdb re-called the 5' RACE reads with MiXCR, one entry per CDR3 protein. The profile shows 800,000 to 900,000 distinct CDR3 sequences, around two thirds of them singletons. The sequencing sample was made of blood. The receptors stem from a man under 40 in good health.

This rearrangement joins TRBV12-3 or TRBV12-4 to TRBJ1-6, with TRBD1 identical over 10 bases. CDR3 size: 15 residues. Trimming took 1 base from V and 10 from J; bases not matched to a gene: 4. The CDR3 coding sequence is TGTGCCAGCAGTTTAGGTGGGACAGGGGTCTCACCCCTCCACTTT. It encodes CASSLGGTGVSPLHF.

This rearrangement joins TRBV28 to TRBJ1-1; TRBD1 is a possible D gene (6 bases). Trimming took 6 bases from V and 5 from J, leaving 16 bases between them. This CDR3 is 14 amino acids long. Per germline, CDR1 MDHEN and CDR2 SYDVKM. CDR3 residues: CASSLHRVETEAFF. Written as DNA, the CDR3 is TGTGCCAGCAGCCTCCACAGGGTCGAGACTGAAGCTTTCTTT.

This chain links TRBV12-3 or TRBV12-4 with TRBJ1-1; 8 bases match TRBD1. Losses at the gene ends were 5 bases for V and 6 bases for J; bases not matched to a gene: 2. The CDR3 contains 12 residues. The CDR3, as DNA: TGTGCCAGCAGTGACAGGGGCGCTGAAGCTTTCTTT. Its protein product is CASSDRGAEAFF.

The chain is built from TRBV20-1 and TRBJ2-7; D remains ambiguous. Matching the DNA end better, TRBJ2-5 makes the J call doubtful. CDR3 size: 12 residues. CDR1 is DFQATT, CDR2 SNEGSKA, per germline (reference sequence). The CDR3 here is CSARVGLETQYF. CDR3 coding DNA: TGCAGTGCTAGGGTAGGGCTGGAGACCCAGTACTTC.

This clonotype was recorded a few times. The chain carries TRBV7-2 and TRBJ2-1; D might be TRBD1 (6 bases). Germline V gene sequence: CDR1 SGHTA, CDR2 FQGNSA. The V and J ends lost 2 bases and 5 bases respectively, with 22 bases between them. The CDR3 sequence is 18 residues long. The CDR3 reads CASSLWGGRQGRHNEQFF. CDR3 DNA: TGTGCCAGCAGCTTATGGGGTGGGCGGCAGGGGCGACACAATGAGCAGTTCTTC.

The V call is TRBV11-2, the J call TRBJ2-7; the D gene could be TRBD1 or TRBD2 (5 bases each). Germline V gene sequence: CDR1 SGHAT, CDR2 FQNNGV. The CDR3 covers 14 residues. V lost 4 bases, J lost 6 bases, and 16 bases lay in between. The chain's CDR3 is CASSSPGLLVEQYF. The CDR3 DNA reads TGTGCCAGCAGCTCACCGGGGCTCCTAGTCGAGCAGTACTTC.

This clonotype was observed once. The chain couples TRBV20-1 to TRBJ2-3; D gene unclear. Germline-derived CDR1 and CDR2 are DFQATT and SNEGSKA (reference sequence). The CDR3 sequence is 16 residues long. Deletions cut 5 bases from V and 2 bases from J, with 20 bases between. In DNA form, the CDR3 reads TGCAGTGCTCCCAGCGCAGGTGACTCACTCACAGATACGCAGTATTTT. It encodes CSAPSAGDSLTDTQYF.

This sequence joins TRBV28 and TRBJ1-5; D possibly corresponds to TRBD1 (5 bases). The CDR3 contains 16 residues. Looked up from germline, CDR1 is MDHEN and CDR2 is SYDVKM. V shed 7 bases and J shed 10 bases, with 26 bases lying between them. CDR3 region: CASTPRRDGRGCPQHF. CDR3 sequence (DNA): TGTGCCAGCACACCACGCCGGGACGGTCGTGGGTGTCCCCAGCATTTT.

The rearrangement joins TRBV5-6 to TRBJ1-2, with 9 bases lining up with TRBD1. V dropped 2 bases and J dropped 0; count of bases not matched to a gene: 8. The CDR3 has 17 residues. Germline CDR1 SGHDT, CDR2 YYEEEE. The CDR3 nucleotides are TGTGCCAGCAGCTTATGGGGACAGGGAAAACCTAACTATGGCTACACCTTC. It encodes CASSLWGQGKPNYGYTF.

This chain uses TRBV12-3 or TRBV12-4 with TRBJ2-6; TRBD1 aligns across 8 bases. The CDR3 is made up of 19 amino acids. The J segment lost 1 base and the V segment lost 3 bases, leaving 11 bases of the junction unmatched. This CDR3 is CASSLGDRGKLSGANVLTF. The CDR3 nucleotides read TGTGCCAGCAGTTTGGGAGACAGGGGCAAGCTTTCTGGGGCCAACGTCCTGACTTTC.

This clonotype was detected only once. V gene TRBV7-2 combines with J gene TRBJ2-1; weak D call: TRBD2 (5 bases). The V end was cut by 1 base, the J end by 0 bases, with 13 bases between. The CDR3 sequence is 17 residues long. CDR1 is SGHTA and CDR2 is FQGNSA in the germline V gene. CDR3 DNA sequence: TGTGCCAGCAGCTTAGGAGCGGAAGCGGTCTCCTACAATGAGCAGTTCTTC. Translation: CASSLGAEAVSYNEQFF.

The DNA for the CDR3 is TGTGCCAGCAGCTTAGGGAATGCCCCCTACGAGCAGTACTTC. It specifies CASSLGNAPYEQYF. The genes are TRBV7-6 and TRBJ2-7; D is unclear. Germline values: CDR1 SGHVS, CDR2 FNYEAQ. The CDR3 contains 14 residues. Trimming left V 1 base short and J 2 bases short, with 9 bases between.

With respect to this clonotype: One end of the junction fails to match germline, which may point to a read error. This chain links TRBV7-3 with TRBJ2-1; D is perhaps TRBD2 (6 bases). This CDR3 comprises 17 residues. CDR1 SGHTA and CDR2 FQGTGA come from the germline V gene. The chain's CDR3 is CASSQAASVISHNEQFF. The CDR3 region has the DNA TGTGCCAGCAGCCAAGCGGCTAGCGTTATCTCCCACAATGAGCAGTTCTTC.

The V gene is TRBV28, the J gene TRBJ2-7; D call uncertain. The V end was cut by 8 bases, the J end by 3 bases, with 11 bases between. This CDR3 spans 12 amino acids. Looked up from germline, CDR1 is MDHEN and CDR2 is SYDVKM. CDR3 sequence reads: CASCTENYEQYF. CDR3 DNA: TGTGCCAGCTGCACTGAGAACTACGAGCAGTACTTC.

The V call is TRBV7-2, the J call TRBJ2-1, with 7 bases that match TRBD2. CDR1 is SGHTA, CDR2 FQGNSA, per germline. The CDR3 runs 14 residues. J lost 2 bases, V lost 10 bases, and 8 bases had no gene match. DNA for the CDR3: TGTGCCATCCGGGGGGAGGTCCCCTACAATGAGCAGTTCTTC. Protein: CAIRGEVPYNEQFF.

This clonotype was seen a single time. The chain is built from TRBV27 and TRBJ2-5; TRBD1 aligns across 9 bases. V was clipped by 7 bases and J by 10 bases; unmatched bases: 13. The germline V gene has CDR1 MNHEY and CDR2 SMNVEV (reference sequence). The CDR3 extends over 14 amino acids. The CDR3 loop reads CASKPLWTGEDQYF. CDR3 in DNA: TGTGCCAGCAAGCCCCTATGGACAGGGGAGGACCAGTACTTC.

V gene TRBV7-2 combines with J gene TRBJ1-5, with unresolved D. The germline V gene encodes CDR1 SGHTA and CDR2 FQGNSA. V was cut by 1 base and J by 7 bases, with 8 bases left in between. The CDR3 covers 13 residues. The chain's CDR3 is CASSLDLIQPQHF. In DNA form, the CDR3 reads TGTGCCAGCAGCTTAGATCTGATCCAGCCCCAGCATTTT.